This T cell receptor (beta chain) came from a study of Ad26.COV2.S vaccination and SARS-CoV-2 variants. Germline assignment: CDR1 MDHEN and CDR2 SYDVKM. The CDR3 has 16 amino acids. V dropped 5 bases and J dropped 10; count of bases not matched to a gene: 12. The assay was immunoSEQ multiplex PCR, and TCRdb's table has in-frame clones only and misses some. Of about 480,000 clones listed, around nine tenths are singletons. As regards this clone: The antigen is unknown.

Findings and caveats of the study: Following vaccination, spike-specific CD8+ and CD4+ T cell responses reportedly exhibited substantial breadth.

Treatment noted: around 19 received Ad26.COV2.S at low or high dose, single or two shots; several received placebo; per-sample allocation not given. Sampling occurred on day 63 after the first vaccine or placebo injection. An adult aged 18-55 years in Boston served as the donor. The V and J genes are TRBV28 and TRBJ2-3, with 13 bases fitting TRBD2. The starting material was peripheral blood, obtained in a trial of Ad26.COV2.S vaccine versus placebo. The sequence came from a person aged 18-60 years who received the Ad26.COV2.S COVID-19 vaccine or a placebo. Written as DNA, the CDR3 is TGTGCCAGCAGTCCCCCGGGACTAGCGGGGACGCGGGCGCAGTATTTT. It encodes CASSPPGLAGTRAQYF.